This entry lists 30 T cell receptor beta chains sequenced from one sample in a study of sequential checkpoint blockade in melanoma. Treatment given: randomized to nivolumab then ipilimumab (arm A) or the reverse (arm B). Sequencing was performed with immunoSEQ multiplex PCR; in TCRdb, only in-frame clones are kept and a portion is missing. The sample holds 5,500 to 6,500 clones, nearly 90% seen once. Specimen: CD8+ T cells sorted from blood (inferred from file names), collected from a patient given nivolumab and ipilimumab in sequence. These receptors were taken from a human donor with melanoma.

This clone has more than one count but fewer than ten. The V and J genes are TRBV5-6 and TRBJ2-7, with 7 bases identical to TRBD1. Germline V gene data show CDR1 as SGHDT and CDR2 as YYEEEE. CDR3 size: 13 residues. Trimming took 3 bases from V and 7 from J; bases not matched to a gene: 7. The CDR3 loop is CASSWGTVWEQYF. The DNA for the CDR3 is TGTGCCAGCAGCTGGGGGACAGTATGGGAGCAGTACTTC.

V and J are TRBV9 and TRBJ2-7; TRBD2 is a possible D gene (5 bases). The germline CDR1 and CDR2 sequences are SGDLS and YYNGEE. This CDR3 is built from 14 residues. V lost 0 bases to trimming and J lost 6 bases, with 13 bases between them. CDR3 sequence (DNA): TGTGCCAGCAGCGTAGGGTTGGGCGAGGGCGAGCAGTACTTC. Its protein is CASSVGLGEGEQYF.

The CDR3 nucleotides read TGTGCCAGTAGTATAAGCGGAGCTAGCACAGATACGCAGTATTTT. It yields the protein CASSISGASTDTQYF. The chain uses TRBV19 and TRBJ2-3; D may be TRBD2 (5 bases). CDR3 length: 15 residues. Germline V CDR1 and CDR2: LNHDA, SQIVND (reference sequence). Trimming removed 2 bases at V and 0 bases at J, with 9 bases between. Filled out from reference TRBV19 and TRBJ2-3, the complete variable domain reads DGGITQSPKYLFRKEGQNVTLSCEQNLNHDAMYWYRQDPGQGLRLIYYSQIVNDFQKGDIAEGYSVSREKKESFPLTVTSAQKNPTAFYLCASSISGASTDTQYFGPGTRLTVL.

This clone has more than one count but fewer than ten. V gene TRBV2 combines with J gene TRBJ2-6; D is unresolved. Trimming left V 2 bases short and J 0 bases short, with 8 bases between. From germline, CDR1 is SNHLY and CDR2 FYNNEI. This CDR3 region has 16 residues. The CDR3 is CASSEHGGSGANVLTF. For the CDR3, the DNA is TGTGCCAGCAGTGAACACGGCGGCTCTGGGGCCAACGTCCTGACTTTC.

CDR3 DNA: TGTGCCAGCAGCTCCCGACATTCCTACGAGCAGTACTTC. Protein product: CASSSRHSYEQYF. The chain employs TRBV7-6 and TRBJ2-7; no clear D gene. This CDR3 comprises 13 residues. V shed 4 bases and J shed 1 base, with 8 bases lying between them. The germline CDR1 and CDR2 sequences are SGHVS and FNYEAQ.

This chain uses TRBV7-3 with TRBJ2-3; unclear D gene. Looked up from germline, CDR1 is SGHTA and CDR2 is FQGTGA. Between the trimmed V and J ends, which lost 1 base and 2 bases, there was a span of 19 bases. The CDR3 is 18 residues long. This CDR3 is CASSLNGALLMSTDTQYF. The CDR3 nucleotides read TGTGCCAGCAGCTTAAATGGAGCACTCTTAATGTCCACAGATACGCAGTATTTT.

This rearrangement joins TRBV27 to TRBJ2-7, with D tentatively TRBD2 (5 bases). Trimming stripped 7 bases from V and 2 bases from J, with 15 bases between. The germline V gene encodes CDR1 MNHEY and CDR2 SMNVEV (reference sequence). This CDR3 comprises 14 residues. CDR3 region: CASTKIAGAYEQYF. In DNA, the CDR3 is TGTGCCAGCACCAAAATCGCCGGGGCCTACGAGCAGTACTTC.

The gene calls are TRBV4-2 and TRBJ1-2, with a possible D match to TRBD1 (6 bases). This CDR3 comprises 15 residues. Germline V lookup: CDR1 LGHNA, CDR2 YNFKEQ. The V gene lost 5 bases and the J gene lost 0 bases, with 13 bases spanning the gap. The CDR3 nucleotides are TGTGCCAGCAGCATTCGACAGGCGCCTAACTATGGCTACACCTTC. Protein sequence: CASSIRQAPNYGYTF.

The chain employs TRBV27 and TRBJ2-7; 11 positions agree with TRBD1. This CDR3 region has 15 residues. V gave up 6 bases and J gave up 2 bases; unmatched junction bases: 6. From germline, CDR1 is MNHEY and CDR2 SMNVEV (reference sequence). The CDR3 DNA sequence: TGTGCCAGCAGGACCGGGACAGGGGGGACCTACGAGCAGTACTTC. Its protein product is CASRTGTGGTYEQYF.

The chain couples TRBV11-2 to TRBJ2-1; D is unresolved. Germline-derived CDR1 and CDR2 are SGHAT and FQNNGV. This CDR3 has 12 residues. Trimming removed 5 bases at V and 4 bases at J, with 6 bases between. The CDR3 nucleotides read TGTGCCAGCAGCCGGGTTTACAATGAGCAGTTCTTC. The encoded protein is CASSRVYNEQFF.

The CDR3 sequence: CASSLLGAGGPGEQYF. The CDR3 coding sequence is TGTGCCAGCAGTTTACTAGGAGCGGGAGGGCCGGGAGAGCAGTACTTC. J is TRBJ2-7 and V is TRBV27, with TRBD2 matching over 10 bases. The CDR3 contains 16 residues. V shed 2 bases, J shed 7 bases, and the junction held 11 bases outside the gene matches. Germline assignment: CDR1 MNHEY and CDR2 SMNVEV (reference sequence).

This clone was picked up a small number of times. The chain uses TRBV5-5 and TRBJ2-3, with TRBD2 matching over 10 bases. J gave up 5 bases and V 0 bases, and 0 bases lay outside the gene matches. The length of the CDR3 is 14 residues. Germline V CDR1 and CDR2: SGHKS, YYEKEE (reference sequence). The chain's CDR3 is CASSLGLAGDTQYF. CDR3 nucleotides: TGTGCCAGCAGCTTGGGACTAGCGGGAGATACGCAGTATTTT.

This chain links TRBV9 with TRBJ2-5; a weak D match, TRBD2 (6 bases). The DNA end is a closer match to TRBJ2-7, so the J assignment may be wrong. The CDR3 runs to 13 residues. Germline CDR1 SGDLS, CDR2 YYNGEE. The CDR3 protein is CASSPGTLYEQYF. DNA of the CDR3: TGTGCCAGCAGCCCCGGGACTCTCTACGAGCAGTACTTC.

The chain links TRBV27 to TRBJ2-4, with 11 nucleotides matching TRBD2. The CDR3 extends over 18 amino acids. With 5 bases clipped from V and 9 bases from J, the junction kept 18 bases outside the gene matches. The germline gives CDR1 MNHEY, CDR2 SMNVEV (reference sequence). For the CDR3, the DNA is TGTGCCAGCAGTCCCCGTTTTTTAGCGGGAGGGCCAAAGGCCATTCAGTACTTC. Translation gives CASSPRFLAGGPKAIQYF.

A few counts support this clone. This sequence joins TRBV19 and TRBJ2-1; 11 bases map to TRBD2. The V gene's germline CDR1 is LNHDA and CDR2 SQIVND (reference sequence). V trimming: 7 bases; J trimming: 1 base; junction bases outside the gene matches: 3. The CDR3 is 15 residues long. CDR3 sequence (DNA): TGTGCCAGTAAACGGACTAGCGGGTCCTACAATGAGCAGTTCTTC. It yields the protein CASKRTSGSYNEQFF.

The chain uses TRBV2 and TRBJ2-1, with 10 bases lining up with TRBD2. From germline, CDR1 is SNHLY and CDR2 FYNNEI. J gave up 8 bases and V 4 bases, and 11 bases lay outside the gene matches. CDR3 length equals 16 residues. Here the CDR3 DNA reads TGTGCCAGCAGTGGATTAGCGGGAGGCCCCTCTGATGAGCAGTTCTTC. This translates into CASSGLAGGPSDEQFF.

This clone is classed as large. The chain is built from TRBV19 and TRBJ2-1; perhaps TRBD1 as D (6 bases). The CDR3 spans 15 residues. With 3 bases removed from V and 2 bases from J, the gap between germline ends came to 11 bases. CDR1 and CDR2 from the germline V gene are LNHDA and SQIVND (reference sequence). The CDR3 here is CASSMTSGAYNEQFF. Written as DNA, the CDR3 is TGTGCCAGTAGTATGACCTCAGGGGCCTACAATGAGCAGTTCTTC.

The CDR3 reads CASSHYIGSYEQYF. CDR3 nucleotide sequence: TGTGCCAGCAGCCATTACATCGGGAGCTACGAGCAGTACTTC. The rearrangement uses TRBV7-2 and TRBJ2-7, with TRBD2 as a possible D gene (6 bases). CDR1 and CDR2 (germline): SGHTA, FQGNSA. The CDR3 covers 14 residues. The V end was cut by 5 bases, the J end by 3 bases, with 14 bases between.

This clone came up a few times. The chain recombines TRBV11-2 with TRBJ2-2; TRBD2 is a possible D gene (5 bases). The CDR3 is 17 residues long. The germline CDR1 and CDR2 sequences are SGHAT and FQNNGV. Trimming stripped 3 bases from V and 3 bases from J, with 17 bases between. DNA for the CDR3: TGTGCCAGCAGCTTGCAGGAGACTATATGGGACACCGGGGAGCTGTTTTTT. Its translation is CASSLQETIWDTGELFF.

This chain uses TRBV6-5 with TRBJ2-2; D gene ambiguous. The CDR3 totals 16 residues. V lost 4 bases to trimming and J lost 0 bases, with 12 bases between them. CDR1 MNHEY and CDR2 SVGAGI come from the germline V gene. The DNA for the CDR3 is TGTGCCAGCAGTTCCCGTTTGGCCGCGAACACCGGGGAGCTGTTTTTT. This gives the protein CASSSRLAANTGELFF.

The chain uses TRBV27 and TRBJ2-5; TRBD2 aligns across 11 bases. The DNA matches TRBJ2-7 better at its end, which makes the J call doubtful. CDR3 length: 15 amino acids. Germline values: CDR1 MNHEY, CDR2 SMNVEV (reference sequence). CDR3 bases: TGTGCCAGCAGTTTATCAGTCCTAGCGGGAGGCGAGCAGTACTTC. Translating it yields CASSLSVLAGGEQYF.

V is TRBV4-1 and J is TRBJ2-7; weak D call: TRBD1 (5 bases). Germline CDR1 MGHRA, CDR2 YSYEKL. Trimming removed 5 bases from V and 2 bases from J, with 10 bases in between. The CDR3 has 13 residues. CDR3 sequence reads: CASSSRVTYEQYF. For the CDR3, the DNA is TGCGCCAGCAGCTCCAGGGTAACCTACGAGCAGTACTTC.

This chain connects TRBV11-2 to TRBJ2-5; weak D call: TRBD1 (6 bases). TRBJ2-7 explains the end of the DNA better; the J call may be wrong. The germline gives CDR1 SGHAT, CDR2 FQNNGV. The CDR3 sequence is 15 residues long. Here the CDR3 DNA reads TGTGCCAGCAGCTCCCGCAACAGGGATACCTACGAGCAGTACTTC. This encodes CASSSRNRDTYEQYF.

The J gene is TRBJ1-5, the V gene TRBV21-1; the table assigns TRBD1, which was not confirmed against the DNA. TRBV21-1 is reported as a pseudogene. The CDR3 runs 19 residues. Here the CDR3 reads CASSKRLGGYRGDNQPQHF. CDR3 bases: TGTGCCAGCAGCAAAAGGCTTGGGGGTTACAGGGGCGACAATCAGCCCCAGCATTTT.

This clone was found once. The chain employs TRBV4-3 and TRBJ2-1; 9 bases match TRBD2. Germline lookup yields CDR1 LGHNA and CDR2 YSLEER. After removal of 2 bases from V and 7 bases from J, the junction contained 6 bases not matched to a gene. The CDR3 is 15 residues long. The CDR3 nucleotides read TGCGCCAGCAGCCAATTAGCGGGAGCGAGGAATGAGCAGTTCTTC. Translating it yields CASSQLAGARNEQFF.

This clone ranks as large. The sample carries other DNA sequences with the same CDR3. V gene TRBV30 combines with J gene TRBJ1-6; 10 bases are shared with TRBD1. Trimming removed 0 bases from V and 8 bases from J; junction bases left unmatched: 1. The CDR3 contains 14 residues. CDR1 and CDR2 (germline): GTSNPN, SVGIG (reference sequence). In nucleotides, the CDR3 is TGTGCCTGGAGTGTAGGGACAGGGGATTCACCCCTCCACTTT. Amino acid sequence: CAWSVGTGDSPLHF.

The DNA for the CDR3 is TGTGCCAGCAGCTTAGAATTTACAGGGAGGGGTGAGACCCAGTACTTC. This codes for CASSLEFTGRGETQYF. This chain joins TRBV11-2 and TRBJ2-5; TRBD2 is a possible D gene (7 bases). V was trimmed by 0 bases and J by 5 bases, leaving 16 bases between them. The CDR3 consists of 16 residues. Germline CDR1 SGHAT, CDR2 FQNNGV.

The chain joins TRBV5-5 to TRBJ1-5; 8 bases match TRBD1. Trimming at V came to 4 bases and at J to 4 bases, leaving 16 bases not matched to a gene. The CDR3 has 18 amino acids. Germline CDR1 and CDR2: SGHKS and YYEKEE (reference sequence). The CDR3 DNA is TGTGCCAGCAGCGGGGGTTGGGCAGGGGGCGATTGGAATCAGCCCCAGCATTTT. Residues: CASSGGWAGGDWNQPQHF.

The chain carries TRBV27 and TRBJ2-7; 8 nucleotides match TRBD1. The germline gives CDR1 MNHEY, CDR2 SMNVEV (reference sequence). After removal of 3 bases from V and 1 base from J, the junction contained 5 bases not matched to a gene. The CDR3 contains 15 residues. CDR3 residues: CASSLFTGGSYEQYF. CDR3 in DNA: TGTGCCAGCAGTTTGTTTACAGGGGGTTCCTACGAGCAGTACTTC.

DNA of the CDR3: TGTGCCAGCCGATCCCTGGAAACCCAGCGGAATGAGCAGTTCTTC. Its translation: CASRSLETQRNEQFF. This chain connects TRBV6-6 to TRBJ2-1; possibly TRBD2 for D (5 bases). Looked up from germline, CDR1 is MNHNY and CDR2 is SVGAGI (reference sequence). The V gene lost 8 bases and the J gene lost 7 bases, with 21 bases spanning the gap. The CDR3 totals 15 residues.